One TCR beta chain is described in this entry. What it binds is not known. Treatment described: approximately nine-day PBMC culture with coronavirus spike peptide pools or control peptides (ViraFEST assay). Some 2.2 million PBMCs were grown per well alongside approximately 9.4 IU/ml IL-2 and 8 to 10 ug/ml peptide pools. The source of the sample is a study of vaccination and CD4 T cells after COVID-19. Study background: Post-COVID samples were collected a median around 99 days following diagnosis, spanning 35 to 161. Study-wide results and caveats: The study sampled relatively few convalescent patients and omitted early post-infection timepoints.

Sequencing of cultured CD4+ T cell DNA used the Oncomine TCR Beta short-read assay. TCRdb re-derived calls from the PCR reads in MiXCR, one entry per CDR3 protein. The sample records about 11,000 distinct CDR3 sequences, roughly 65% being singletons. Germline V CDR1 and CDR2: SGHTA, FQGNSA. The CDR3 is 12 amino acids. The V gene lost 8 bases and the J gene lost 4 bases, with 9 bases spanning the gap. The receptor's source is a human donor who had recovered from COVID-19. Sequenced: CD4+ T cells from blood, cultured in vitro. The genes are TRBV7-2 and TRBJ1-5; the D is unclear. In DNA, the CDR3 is TGTGCCAGCGCCCTCCATAATCAGCCCCAGCATTTT. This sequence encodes CASALHNQPQHF.